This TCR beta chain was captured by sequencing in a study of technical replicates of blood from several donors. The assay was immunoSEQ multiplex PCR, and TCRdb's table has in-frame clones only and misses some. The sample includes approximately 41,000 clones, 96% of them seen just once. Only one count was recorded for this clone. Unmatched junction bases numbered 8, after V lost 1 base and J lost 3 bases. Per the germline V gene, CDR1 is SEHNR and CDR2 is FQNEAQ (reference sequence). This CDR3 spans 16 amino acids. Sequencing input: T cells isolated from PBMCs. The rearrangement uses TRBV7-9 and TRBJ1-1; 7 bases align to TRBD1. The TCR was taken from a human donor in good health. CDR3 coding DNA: TGTGCCAGCAGCTTAGGGCCGGGACAGATCTACACTGAAGCTTTCTTT. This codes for CASSLGPGQIYTEAFF.